This record covers a single T cell receptor (beta chain). This sample stems from a study of T-cell memory formation after mild COVID-19. CDR1 and CDR2 from the germline V gene are SGHNT and YENEEA. CDR3 length: 12 amino acids. V was pared by 8 bases and J by 8 bases, with 14 bases between. TCRdb used MiXCR to reprocess the 5' RACE reads, holding one entry per CDR3 protein. This table has fewer than 200,000 distinct CDR3 sequences, around a fifth appearing once. This receptor was obtained from an adult woman who had mild COVID-19 (a few samples of this study predate the infection). Cell type and time point are not known. This sequence joins TRBV11-3 and TRBJ2-3; D is possibly TRBD2 (6 bases). The sample comprised PBMCs or a T cell subset sorted from them (not recorded which). The CDR3 protein is CASRRRGGTQYF. In DNA, the CDR3 is TGTGCCAGCCGGCGGAGGGGCGGTACGCAGTATTTT.